These 18 T cell receptor beta chains were all obtained from the same sample, sequenced in a study of PD-1 blockade in classical Hodgkin lymphoma. Relapse was seen in all patients after autologous stem cell transplantation, and brentuximab vedotin exposure was variable. Here immunoSEQ multiplex PCR was the method, and the copy in TCRdb shows in-frame clones only, minus some. The sample contains roughly 28,000 clones, roughly three quarters of which appear only once. Sequenced here: peripheral blood mononuclear cells (PBMCs), sampled before the second cycle of nivolumab. The receptors were gathered from a human donor with classical Hodgkin lymphoma.

The chain has TRBV7-8 and TRBJ2-7; a weak D match, TRBD2 (6 bases). This CDR3 has 16 amino acids. The germline gives CDR1 SGHVS, CDR2 FQNEAQ. Trimming shortened V by 0 bases and J by 3 bases, and 15 bases separated the two germline ends. The CDR3 DNA follows: TGTGCCAGCAGCTTAGCGGATAGCGGAGCCCTCTACGAGCAGTACTTC. It encodes CASSLADSGALYEQYF.

This sequence joins TRBV30 and TRBJ2-4; D unresolved. Trimming removed 3 bases from V and 0 bases from J, with 12 bases in between. This CDR3 spans 15 amino acids. Germline lookup yields CDR1 GTSNPN and CDR2 SVGIG (reference sequence). In DNA form, the CDR3 reads TGTGCCTGGAGACGACGCACAATAGCCAAAAACATTCAGTACTTC. It yields the protein CAWRRRTIAKNIQYF.

This clone was detected only a few times. V and J are TRBV5-1 and TRBJ2-5, with D maybe TRBD2 (7 bases). CDR3 size: 14 residues. Trimming removed 1 base at V and 5 bases at J, with 12 bases between. The V gene's germline CDR1 is SGHRS and CDR2 YFSETQ. The CDR3 is CASSLPGGGETQYF. DNA for the CDR3: TGCGCCAGCAGCTTGCCGGGGGGCGGGGAGACCCAGTACTTC.

This clone has ten or more counts. The CDR3 region is CASSYGQGTYNSPLHF. The CDR3 nucleotides read TGTGCCAGCAGTTACGGTCAGGGGACCTATAATTCACCCCTCCACTTT. This chain joins TRBV6-5 and TRBJ1-6, with D tentatively TRBD1 (6 bases). V was clipped by 2 bases and J by 2 bases, with 10 bases between them. CDR1 and CDR2 from the germline V gene are MNHEY and SVGAGI. There are 16 residues in the CDR3.

The chain couples TRBV25-1 to TRBJ2-3; D may be TRBD1 or TRBD2 (6 bases each). Germline V gene lookup returns CDR1 MGHDK and CDR2 SYGVNS. The ends were cut back, 2 bases at V and 3 bases at J, with 15 bases in the middle. The CDR3 length is 16 residues. CDR3 coding DNA: TGTGCCAGCAGTGAAGGGGGGCCCCCTGGGACAGATACGCAGTATTTT. Translating it yields CASSEGGPPGTDTQYF.

This sequence joins TRBV29-1 and TRBJ1-1; D is unresolved. V lost 6 bases and J 0 bases, leaving 11 bases between the germline ends. The CDR3 is made up of 13 amino acids. Germline-derived CDR1 and CDR2 are SQVTM and ANQGSEA. The CDR3 region has the DNA TGCAGCGTCTACGGAGGGCTGAACACTGAAGCTTTCTTT. This encodes CSVYGGLNTEAFF.

The V call is TRBV4-1, the J call TRBJ2-2; D remains ambiguous. The germline V gene encodes CDR1 MGHRA and CDR2 YSYEKL. The length of the CDR3 is 11 residues. V lost 4 bases and J lost 7, with 4 bases in between. CDR3 coding DNA: TGCGCCAGCAGCCGGGACGGGGAGCTGTTTTTT. Translation gives CASSRDGELFF.

The chain links TRBV6-5 to TRBJ2-1; D uncertain. CDR3 size: 11 residues. In germline, CDR1 is MNHEY, CDR2 SVGAGI. With 8 bases removed from V and 6 bases from J, the gap between germline ends came to 8 bases. For the CDR3, the DNA is TGTGCCAGCGCTAGGGCCAATGAGCAGTTCTTC. Protein product: CASARANEQFF.

The gene calls are TRBV28 and TRBJ2-1, with D perhaps matching TRBD1 (6 bases). Trimming took off 7 bases at V and 2 bases at J, with 15 bases between the two ends. The CDR3 has 15 residues. Per the germline V gene, CDR1 is MDHEN and CDR2 is SYDVKM. The CDR3 DNA reads TGTGCCAGCATCGCAGGGGAACGCCCCTACAATGAGCAGTTCTTC. Its translation is CASIAGERPYNEQFF.

The genes are TRBV5-6 and TRBJ2-7; 7 bases align to TRBD2. Unmatched junction bases numbered 10, after V lost 7 bases and J lost 3 bases. Germline loops: CDR1 SGHDT, CDR2 YYEEEE. The CDR3 has 14 residues. The CDR3 sequence is CASGEGRVSYEQYF. In nucleotides, the CDR3 is TGTGCCAGCGGGGAGGGGCGCGTGAGCTACGAGCAGTACTTC.

The chain joins TRBV7-9 to TRBJ2-1; 7 bases are shared with TRBD2. This CDR3 has 14 amino acids. CDR1 is SEHNR and CDR2 is FQNEAQ in the germline V gene (reference sequence). Losses at the gene ends were 7 bases for V and 11 bases for J; bases not matched to a gene: 14. The CDR3 DNA sequence: TGTGCCAGCACCCTCCCCTCACTAGCGCCCCAGCAGTTCTTC. As protein: CASTLPSLAPQQFF.

The chain couples TRBV9 to TRBJ1-1, with D unclear. The CDR3 extends over 14 amino acids. The germline V and J ends were trimmed by 0 bases and 2 bases, with 8 bases remaining between them. Germline lookup yields CDR1 SGDLS and CDR2 YYNGEE. CDR3 protein: CASSVAYSNTEAFF. For the CDR3, the DNA is TGTGCCAGCAGCGTAGCGTACAGTAACACTGAAGCTTTCTTT.

CDR3 protein: CASSILEGNTIYF. The DNA of the CDR3 is TGTGCCAGTAGTATCTTGGAGGGAAACACCATATATTTT. This chain connects TRBV19 to TRBJ1-3; no reliable D call. The CDR3 loop spans 13 amino acids. The V end was cut by 3 bases, the J end by 4 bases, with 7 bases between. Germline lookup yields CDR1 LNHDA and CDR2 SQIVND (reference sequence).

The chain combines TRBV19 with TRBJ2-2; D is ambiguous. This CDR3 contains 12 residues. CDR1 is LNHDA and CDR2 is SQIVND in the germline V gene (reference sequence). Between the trimmed V and J ends, which lost 5 bases and 4 bases, there was a span of 5 bases. Written as DNA, the CDR3 is TGTGCCAGTAGTCTCATCACCGGGGAGCTGTTTTTT. Its protein is CASSLITGELFF.

The chain carries TRBV9 and TRBJ1-3, with 7 bases fitting TRBD1. Trimming removed 4 bases from V and 2 bases from J; junction bases left unmatched: 3. The CDR3 has 14 amino acids. Germline CDR1 reads SGDLS; CDR2 reads YYNGEE. The CDR3, as DNA: TGTGCCAGCAGCTCCAGGGGGACTGGAAACACCATATATTTT. Encoded protein: CASSSRGTGNTIYF.

This clone was observed a handful of times. This chain uses TRBV19 with TRBJ2-5, with D perhaps TRBD1 (5 bases). Trimming removed 10 bases at V and 7 bases at J, with 16 bases between. Germline CDR1 is LNHDA and CDR2 is SQIVND (reference sequence). The CDR3 has 12 residues. CDR3 bases: TGTGCCACCAAGCAGGGCCCAGGGACCCAGTACTTC. Translating it yields CATKQGPGTQYF.

The chain has TRBV19 and TRBJ2-3; the D is unclear. Germline V gene data show CDR1 as LNHDA and CDR2 as SQIVND (reference sequence). The CDR3 runs to 14 residues. V lost 4 bases, J lost 4 bases, and 12 bases lay in between. CDR3 residues: CASSTRPLADTQYF. The CDR3 region has the DNA TGTGCCAGTAGTACCCGACCCTTGGCAGATACGCAGTATTTT.

The V call is TRBV11-2, the J call TRBJ2-5, with 8 bases that match TRBD1. The trim removed 2 bases at V and 11 bases at J, leaving 13 bases unmatched. The germline V gene encodes CDR1 SGHAT and CDR2 FQNNGV. The CDR3 has 15 residues. The CDR3 sequence is CASSLSTGAVWEQYF. CDR3 DNA sequence: TGTGCCAGCAGCTTATCGACAGGGGCCGTCTGGGAGCAGTACTTC.